This T cell receptor (beta chain) was profiled in a study of Graves' ophthalmopathy and Graves' hyperthyroidism (dated by TCRdb to the late 2010s). Context from the whole study: Peripheral blood was collected before any treatment was given, at the time of initial diagnosis. An independent validation cohort comprised 18 hyperthyroidism patients and over 15 patients who later progressed from hyperthyroidism to ophthalmopathy. The study used TCR beta repertoire signatures to distinguish Graves' ophthalmopathy from Graves' hyperthyroidism and to predict progression to ophthalmopathy. Following sample collection, hyperthyroidism patients were given methimazole at a starting dose of 30 mg daily, and ophthalmopathy patients were given high-dose intravenous methylprednisolone. The 100 or so discovery patients were randomly split 7:3 into training and test sets. In roughly 6 hyperthyroidism patients, T-cell repertoires of thyroid tissue and blood were compared. In total, approximately 130 blood samples were TCR-sequenced: 40 to 45 ophthalmopathy, under 80 hyperthyroidism and some 17 hyperthyroidism-to-ophthalmopathy patients. To explore V-J signatures that distinguish ophthalmopathy from hyperthyroidism, a discovery set of under 110 patients was enrolled, made up of 40 to 45 with ophthalmopathy and around 57 with stable hyperthyroidism.

On this clonotype: Its specific antigen is unknown. No much larger clonotype is one base removed from it; base qualities were not supplied.

CDR1 and CDR2, looked up from the germline V gene, are MDHEN and SYDVKM. Germline trimming amounts to 5 bases on V and 1 base on J, with 1 as the count of junction bases outside the gene matches. The CDR3 covers 14 residues, taking in both the cysteine and the phenylalanine. Left in the record is the CDR3 DNA by itself, 42 bases read in frame from the first base. TCR beta CDR3 regions were amplified from RNA transcripts for repertoire sequencing. The first round was an RT-PCR using HTBI primers with the Qiagen OneStep RT-PCR kit, and this first round was followed by a second-round multiplex PCR, then size selection and purification. The libraries underwent paired-end sequencing with 100 bp reads on an Illumina HiSeq2000. As for the original processing: Reads were processed with SOAPnuke, discarding reads with adapters, uncalled bases, mean Phred below 15, or no exact constant-primer or identifier match. COPE v1.2.5 was used to merge the high-quality paired reads. Each unique nucleotide sequence was treated as a clonotype, and MiTCR v1.1 was used to align the clonotypes to the IMGT TRB V, D and J references. The analysis was limited to V-J combinations with a frequency above 0.0001, which together covered 99.2% of repertoires. For each V-J combination, a TCR clonal expansion and chaos score was defined as F50 clonal expansion divided by the chaos observed in the TCRdist matrix. Welch's t-statistics and random forest were used to reduce features to 13 V-J combinations, which were fed into a naive Bayes classifier. Thyroid-blood repertoire similarity was quantified with the Morisita-Horn index. TCRdb reran the public reads through fastp at Q25 and MiXCR, keeping productive beta chains. Every CDR3 protein is listed once, alongside the most common genes and DNA of its rows. In this record, the V and J calls reflect TCRdb's handling and not the investigators' own analysis. This sample lists more than 300,000 distinct CDR3 sequences; 15% were detected once. The ten most abundant clones make up around 7% of the sample.

The investigation overall reported the following: Most of the expanded thyroid clonotypes with a frequency above 0.001 were also detected in blood, and it was suggested that the thyroid immune response may be reflected by blood repertoires. In validation, the model predicted ophthalmopathy progression with about 71% sensitivity and about 77% specificity; 12 predicted patients were CT-confirmed with GO in a median of approximately 6.5 months. No statistical method was used to set the sample size in advance, and the investigators knew which group each participant was assigned to. The 13-signature model separated ophthalmopathy from stable hyperthyroidism with roughly 88% sensitivity and 81.08% specificity in cross-validation, and 80%/75% in the test set.

Hyperthyroidism was considered stable if no progression to ophthalmopathy occurred within 18 months of follow-up. Hyperthyroidism patients were newly diagnosed, were aged 18 to 65 years, and had a disease duration under 2 months. Anyone with other autoimmune diseases, uncontrolled infections, pregnancy or lactation was excluded from the study. Clinical symptoms, serum thyroxine, TRAb, thyroid ultrasound and orbital computed tomography were used for diagnosis. Ficoll-Paque density gradient centrifugation was used to isolate PBMCs from approximately 10 ml of fresh peripheral blood. Total RNA was extracted with Trizol reagent and quality-checked on an Agilent 2100 Bioanalyzer.

This chain joins TRBV28 to TRBJ2-7; 11 nucleotides in the junction match TRBD2. The sample comprised peripheral blood. This TCR was recovered from a woman aged 18-29 years with stable Graves' hyperthyroidism. Donor details come from another sample of the same person, matched by shared clones. The CDR3 in this case is CASSRLAGSYEQYF. The bases read TGTGCCAGCAGTAGACTAGCGGGATCCTACGAGCAGTACTTC.